Listed below are T cell receptor beta chains from one sample, sequenced in a study of blood T cell repertoires in COVID-19. Profiling relied on immunoSEQ multiplex PCR, and the TCRdb table lists in-frame clones only, not all of them. This table holds a few hundred thousand clones, about 82% found once. The sequenced material came from peripheral blood. The receptors shown here come from a human donor in a cohort sampled during active COVID-19. CDR3s include the opening cysteine and the closing phenylalanine or tryptophan. A D gene is named only where the DNA matches it firmly. The listing skips clone size in some rows; elsewhere it reads once, few, many or a size class.

d_call clone_size j_call v_call cdr3_aa cdr3_nt
TRBD1 . TRBJ2-3 TRBV11-3 CASSSPGQGFTDTQYF TGTGCCAGCAGCTCGCCGGGACAGGGGTTCACAGATACGCAGTATTTT
. . TRBJ2-1 TRBV29-1 CSVWASGNEQFF TGCAGCGTTTGGGCGAGCGGCAATGAGCAGTTCTTC
TRBD1 . TRBJ2-6 TRBV7-3 CASSQGAGANVLTF TGTGCCAGCAGCCAGGGGGCTGGGGCCAACGTCCTGACTTTC
TRBD1 . TRBJ1-3 TRBV10-3 CAISEGRDRGRSGNTIYF TGTGCCATCAGTGAGGGGAGGGACAGGGGAAGATCTGGAAACACCATATATTTT
. . TRBJ2-5 TRBV9 CASSPLGLTGETQYF TGTGCCAGCAGCCCTTTGGGTCTAACGGGGGAGACCCAGTACTTC
. . TRBJ2-7 TRBV21-1 CASNLAGGYYEQYF TGTGCCAGCAACTTGGCGGGGGGGTACTACGAGCAGTACTTC
TRBD2 . TRBJ2-3 TRBV18 CASSPRLAGGTDTQYF TGTGCCAGCTCACCCAGACTAGCGGGGGGCACAGATACGCAGTATTTT
. . TRBJ2-7 TRBV10-3 CAINPGASSYEQYF TGTGCCATCAACCCAGGGGCCAGCTCCTACGAGCAGTACTTC
. . TRBJ1-2 TRBV18 CASSPDRTNYGYTF TGTGCCAGCTCACCCGACAGAACTAACTATGGCTACACCTTC
. . TRBJ1-6 TRBV2 CASSERQDPYSPLHF TGTGCCAGCAGTGAGAGACAGGATCCTTATTCACCCCTCCACTTT
. . TRBJ2-3 TRBV7-9 CASSFPDTDTQYF TGTGCCAGCAGCTTCCCAGACACAGATACGCAGTATTTT
. . TRBJ2-7 TRBV7-2 CASSLVRAPNYEQYF TGTGCCAGCAGCTTAGTACGCGCCCCAAACTACGAGCAGTACTTC
TRBD1 . TRBJ1-2 TRBV6-4 CASRRQGVNYGYTF TGTGCCAGCAGAAGACAGGGGGTCAACTATGGCTACACCTTC
TRBD2 once TRBJ2-5 TRBV11-3 CASSLGLAGGETQYF TGTGCCAGCAGCCTCGGACTAGCGGGCGGAGAGACCCAGTACTTC
TRBD1 . TRBJ1-6 TRBV5-1 CASSLGVTGDNSPLHF TGCGCCAGCAGCTTGGGCGTGACAGGGGATAATTCACCCCTCCACTTT
. . TRBJ2-2 TRBV5-6 CASSLGTIFSGELFF TGTGCCAGCAGCCTCGGGACAATATTTTCCGGGGAGCTGTTTTTT
. . TRBJ2-5 TRBV7-8 CASSPSWTGTETQYF TGTGCCAGCAGCCCCTCCTGGACGGGAACGGAGACCCAGTACTTC
TRBD1 . TRBJ1-2 TRBV7-3 CASSLKGGGGYGYTF TGTGCCAGCAGCTTGAAAGGGGGCGGCGGCTATGGCTACACCTTC
TRBD2 . TRBJ2-1 TRBV12-5 CASGLVGWTSGAPNEQFF TGTGCTAGTGGTTTGGTTGGATGGACTAGCGGGGCCCCCAATGAGCAGTTCTTC
. few TRBJ2-7 TRBV4-1 CASSQELRDEQYF TGCGCCAGCAGCCAAGAATTGAGGGACGAGCAGTACTTC
. . TRBJ2-7 TRBV5-1 CASSPDSSYEQYF TGCGCCAGCAGCCCCGATAGCTCCTACGAGCAGTACTTC
TRBD1 . TRBJ2-4 TRBV6-5 CASRRQGAVKNIQYF TGTGCCAGCAGGAGGCAGGGGGCAGTCAAAAACATTCAGTACTTC
. many TRBJ2-7 TRBV25-1 CASSARAHEQYF TGTGCCAGCAGTGCCAGGGCCCACGAGCAGTACTTC
TRBD1 . TRBJ2-2 TRBV7-7 CASSTDRGTGELFF TGTGCCAGCAGCACAGACAGGGGCACCGGGGAGCTGTTTTTT
. . TRBJ1-1 TRBV10-3 CAISTGTSTEAFF TGTGCCATCTCGACGGGAACAAGTACTGAAGCTTTCTTT
. few TRBJ2-1 TRBV30 CALGGNNYNEQFF TGTGCCCTCGGGGGAAACAACTACAATGAGCAGTTCTTC
TRBD1 . TRBJ1-4 TRBV3-1/TRBV3-2 CASSQAGGSEKLFF TGTGCCAGCAGCCAAGCAGGGGGTAGTGAAAAACTGTTTTTT
. few TRBJ2-3 TRBV7-9 CASSLAGSGDTQYF TGTGCCAGCAGCTTAGCGGGGAGTGGAGATACGCAGTATTTT
TRBD1 . TRBJ1-5 TRBV24-1 CATSDNGSQGASNQPQHF TGTGCCACCAGTGATAACGGATCGCAGGGGGCTAGCAATCAGCCCCAGCATTTT
. . TRBJ1-1 TRBV2 CASSDIPGDTEAFF TGTGCCAGCAGTGACATTCCGGGGGACACTGAAGCTTTCTTT
. . TRBJ1-5 TRBV7-9 CASSAGGPYSNQPQHF TGTGCCAGCAGCGCCGGGGGGCCATATAGCAATCAGCCCCAGCATTTT
. . TRBJ2-3 TRBV7-3 CASSSLGESTDTQYF TGTGCCAGCAGCTCTCTCGGGGAGAGCACAGATACGCAGTATTTT
TRBD2 . TRBJ2-3 TRBV18 CASSPTSGVTDTQYF TGTGCCAGCTCACCGACTAGCGGGGTAACAGATACGCAGTATTTT
. . TRBJ1-5 TRBV4-1 CASSLGEASNQPQHF TGCGCCAGCAGCCTCGGGGAGGCAAGCAATCAGCCCCAGCATTTT
TRBD1 . TRBJ1-1 TRBV7-2 CASSQTGLTEAFF TGTGCCAGCAGCCAGACAGGGCTGACTGAAGCTTTCTTT